This T cell receptor (beta chain) is drawn from a study of cytomegalovirus exposure and HLA in healthy donors. Study-wide context: An earlier analysis found around 100 million unique TCR beta sequences from 200 million or so T cells. Study conclusions and caveats: The authors enumerated around 150 TCR beta chains as linked to cytomegalovirus. Three chains tied to CMV proved CMV antigen-specific in vitro.

Concerning this clone itself: Its antigen is still unknown.

The PCR contained 60 Vbeta and 13 Jbeta primers. Repertoires were generated with immunoSEQ multiplex PCR, while TCRdb's copy carries only in-frame clones and drops some. The data show about 230,000 clones, just under 85% seen once. These donors, healthy bone marrow donors, were studied. The sequenced sample was PBMCs. This TCR was recovered from a woman aged 40 to 50 in good health and CMV-seronegative.

CDR3: CASSVGSSGAYYEQFF. The CDR3 region has the DNA TGTGCCAGCAGCGTAGGGTCTAGCGGGGCTTACTATGAGCAGTTCTTC. The J gene is TRBJ2-1, the V gene TRBV9, with TRBD2 identical over 9 bases. The CDR3 consists of 16 residues. The trim removed 0 bases at V and 8 bases at J, leaving 9 bases unmatched. Germline V gives CDR1 SGDLS, CDR2 YYNGEE. Full variable domain (rest looked up from reference TRBV9 and TRBJ2-1): DSGVTQTPKHLITATGQRVTLRCSPRSGDLSVYWYQQSLDQGLQFLIQYYNGEERAKGNILERFSAQQFPDLHSELNLSSLELGDSALYFCASSVGSSGAYYEQFFGPGTRLTVL.